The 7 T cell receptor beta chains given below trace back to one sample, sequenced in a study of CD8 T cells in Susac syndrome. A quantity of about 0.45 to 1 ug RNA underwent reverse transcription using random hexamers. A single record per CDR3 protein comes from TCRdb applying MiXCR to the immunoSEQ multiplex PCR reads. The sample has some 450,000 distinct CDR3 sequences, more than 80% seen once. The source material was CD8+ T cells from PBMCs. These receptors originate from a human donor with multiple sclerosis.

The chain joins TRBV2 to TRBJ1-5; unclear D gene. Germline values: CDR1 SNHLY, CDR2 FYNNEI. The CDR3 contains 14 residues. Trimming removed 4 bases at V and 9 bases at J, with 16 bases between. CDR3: CASSVETPSVPQHF. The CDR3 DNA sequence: TGTGCCAGCAGTGTCGAGACCCCGTCAGTGCCCCAGCATTTT. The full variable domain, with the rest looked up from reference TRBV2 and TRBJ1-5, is EPEVTQTPSHQVTQMGQEVILRCVPISNHLYFYWYRQILGQKVEFLVSFYNNEISEKSEIFDDQFSVERPDGSNFTLKIRSTKLEDSAMYFCASSVETPSVPQHFGDGTRLSIL.

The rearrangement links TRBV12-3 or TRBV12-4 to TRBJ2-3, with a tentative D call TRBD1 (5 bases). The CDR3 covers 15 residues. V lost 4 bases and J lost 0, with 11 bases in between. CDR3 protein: CASSSRVRSTDTQYF. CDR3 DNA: TGTGCCAGCAGTTCCAGGGTTCGTAGCACAGATACGCAGTATTTT.

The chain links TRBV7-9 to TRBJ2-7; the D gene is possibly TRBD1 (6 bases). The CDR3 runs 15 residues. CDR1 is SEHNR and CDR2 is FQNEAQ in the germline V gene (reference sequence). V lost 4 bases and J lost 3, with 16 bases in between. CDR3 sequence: CASSSGDKDFYEQYF. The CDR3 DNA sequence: TGTGCCAGCAGCTCTGGGGACAAGGATTTCTACGAGCAGTACTTC.

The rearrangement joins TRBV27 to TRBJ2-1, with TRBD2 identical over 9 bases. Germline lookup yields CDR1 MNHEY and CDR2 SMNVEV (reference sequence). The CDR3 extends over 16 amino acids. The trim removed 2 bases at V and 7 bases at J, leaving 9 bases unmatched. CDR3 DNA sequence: TGTGCCAGCAGTTTAATCGGCGGGAGGGCCGGGAATGAGCAGTTCTTC. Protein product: CASSLIGGRAGNEQFF.

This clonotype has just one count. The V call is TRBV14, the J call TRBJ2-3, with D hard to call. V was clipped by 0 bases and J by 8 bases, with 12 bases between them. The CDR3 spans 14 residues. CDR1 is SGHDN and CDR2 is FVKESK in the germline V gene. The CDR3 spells CASSQDLFGGTQYF. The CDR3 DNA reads TGTGCCAGCAGCCAAGATCTATTTGGTGGTACGCAGTATTTT.

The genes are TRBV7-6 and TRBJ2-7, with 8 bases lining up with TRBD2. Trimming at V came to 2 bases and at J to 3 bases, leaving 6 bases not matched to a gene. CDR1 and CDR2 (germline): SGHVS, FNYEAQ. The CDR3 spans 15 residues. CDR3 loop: CASSLYSGDNYEQYF. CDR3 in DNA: TGTGCCAGCAGCTTATATAGCGGGGACAACTACGAGCAGTACTTC.

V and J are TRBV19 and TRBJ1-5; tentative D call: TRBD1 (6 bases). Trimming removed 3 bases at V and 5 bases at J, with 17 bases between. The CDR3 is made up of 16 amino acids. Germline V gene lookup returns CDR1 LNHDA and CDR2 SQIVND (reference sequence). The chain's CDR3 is CASSMSSGTRYQPQHF. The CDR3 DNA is TGTGCCAGTAGTATGTCTTCAGGGACAAGATATCAGCCCCAGCATTTT.